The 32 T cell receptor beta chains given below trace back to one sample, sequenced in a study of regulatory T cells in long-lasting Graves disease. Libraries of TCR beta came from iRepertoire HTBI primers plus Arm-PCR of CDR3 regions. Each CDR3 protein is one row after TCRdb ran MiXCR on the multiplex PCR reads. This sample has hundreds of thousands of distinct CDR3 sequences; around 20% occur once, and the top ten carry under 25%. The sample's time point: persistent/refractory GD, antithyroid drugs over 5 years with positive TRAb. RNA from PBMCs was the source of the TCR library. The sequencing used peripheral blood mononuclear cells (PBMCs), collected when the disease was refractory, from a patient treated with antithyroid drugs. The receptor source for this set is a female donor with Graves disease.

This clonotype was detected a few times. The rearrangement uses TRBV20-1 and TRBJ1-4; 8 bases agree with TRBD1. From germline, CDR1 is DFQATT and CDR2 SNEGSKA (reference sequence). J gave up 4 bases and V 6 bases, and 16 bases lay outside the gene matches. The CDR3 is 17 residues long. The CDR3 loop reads CSALLGVGQGDNEKLFF. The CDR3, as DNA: TGCAGTGCCCTTTTGGGAGTAGGACAGGGCGATAATGAAAAACTGTTTTTT.

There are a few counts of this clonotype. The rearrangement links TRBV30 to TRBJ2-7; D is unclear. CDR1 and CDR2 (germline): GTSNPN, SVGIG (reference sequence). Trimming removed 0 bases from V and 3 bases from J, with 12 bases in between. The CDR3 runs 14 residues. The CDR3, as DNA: TGTGCCTGGAGTGTACCCCTTATGGGCTACGAGCAGTACTTC. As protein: CAWSVPLMGYEQYF.

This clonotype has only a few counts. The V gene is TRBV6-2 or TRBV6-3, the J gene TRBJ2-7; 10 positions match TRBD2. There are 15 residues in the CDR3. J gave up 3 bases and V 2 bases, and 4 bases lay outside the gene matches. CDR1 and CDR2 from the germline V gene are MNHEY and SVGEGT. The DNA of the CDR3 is TGTGCCAGCAGTTACGGGGTAGCGGGAGGCTACGAGCAGTACTTC. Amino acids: CASSYGVAGGYEQYF.

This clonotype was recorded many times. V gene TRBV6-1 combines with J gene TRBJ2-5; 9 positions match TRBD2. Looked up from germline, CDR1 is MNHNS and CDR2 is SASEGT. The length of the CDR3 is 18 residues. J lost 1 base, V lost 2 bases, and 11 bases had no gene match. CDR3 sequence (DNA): TGTGCCAGCAGTGAATGGGCTAGCGGGAAAAGGGGCCAAGAGACCCAGTACTTC. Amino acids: CASSEWASGKRGQETQYF.

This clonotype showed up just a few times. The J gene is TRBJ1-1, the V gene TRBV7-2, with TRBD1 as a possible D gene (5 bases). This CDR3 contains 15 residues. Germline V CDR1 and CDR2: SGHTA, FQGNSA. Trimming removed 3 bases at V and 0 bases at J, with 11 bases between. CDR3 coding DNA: TGTGCCAGCAGCTTCTCGGCAGGGATGAACACTGAAGCTTTCTTT. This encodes CASSFSAGMNTEAFF.

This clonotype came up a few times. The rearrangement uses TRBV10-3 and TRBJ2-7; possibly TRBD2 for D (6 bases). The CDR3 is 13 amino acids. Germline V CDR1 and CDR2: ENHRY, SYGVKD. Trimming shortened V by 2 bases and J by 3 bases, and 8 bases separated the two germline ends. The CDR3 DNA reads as TGTGCCATCAGTGAGGGAGGGAGCTACGAGCAGTACTTC. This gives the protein CAISEGGSYEQYF.

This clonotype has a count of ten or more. The CDR3 DNA reads as TGCAGTGCCGGACAGCCCCCACAAGAGACCCAGTACTTC. Residues: CSAGQPPQETQYF. The chain joins TRBV20-1 to TRBJ2-5; the D gene is possibly TRBD1 (6 bases). Germline CDR1 DFQATT, CDR2 SNEGSKA (reference sequence). Deletions cut 6 bases from V and 2 bases from J, with 13 bases between. The length of the CDR3 is 13 residues.

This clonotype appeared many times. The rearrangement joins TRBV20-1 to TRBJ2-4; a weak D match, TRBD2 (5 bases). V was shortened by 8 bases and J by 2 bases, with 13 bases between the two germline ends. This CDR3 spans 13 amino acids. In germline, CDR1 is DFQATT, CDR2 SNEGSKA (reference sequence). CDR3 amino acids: CSLRVGTKNIQYF. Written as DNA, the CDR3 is TGCAGTTTGAGGGTCGGGACCAAAAACATTCAGTACTTC.

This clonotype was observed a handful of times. The chain's CDR3 is CSVPRGGDPYEQYF. The DNA of the CDR3 is TGCAGCGTTCCCCGTGGGGGAGATCCCTACGAGCAGTACTTC. The chain links TRBV29-1 to TRBJ2-7; D tentatively reads TRBD1 or TRBD2 (5 bases each). The CDR3 sequence is 14 residues long. Trimming stripped 5 bases from V and 2 bases from J, with 16 bases between. CDR1 and CDR2 from the germline V gene are SQVTM and ANQGSEA.

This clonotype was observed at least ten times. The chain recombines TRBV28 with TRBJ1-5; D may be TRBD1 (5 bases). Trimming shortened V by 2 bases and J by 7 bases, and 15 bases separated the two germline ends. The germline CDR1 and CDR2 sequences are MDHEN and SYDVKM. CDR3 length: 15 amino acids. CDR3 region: CASSLPVGGSQPQHF. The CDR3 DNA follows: TGTGCCAGCAGTTTACCCGTCGGGGGGTCCCAGCCCCAGCATTTT.

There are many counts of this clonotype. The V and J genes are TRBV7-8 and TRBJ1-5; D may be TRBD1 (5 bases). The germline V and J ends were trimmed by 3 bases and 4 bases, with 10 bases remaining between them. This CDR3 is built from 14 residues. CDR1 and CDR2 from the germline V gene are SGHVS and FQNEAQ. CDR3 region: CASSFGQGNQPQHF. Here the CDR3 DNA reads TGTGCCAGCAGCTTTGGGCAGGGAAATCAGCCCCAGCATTTT.

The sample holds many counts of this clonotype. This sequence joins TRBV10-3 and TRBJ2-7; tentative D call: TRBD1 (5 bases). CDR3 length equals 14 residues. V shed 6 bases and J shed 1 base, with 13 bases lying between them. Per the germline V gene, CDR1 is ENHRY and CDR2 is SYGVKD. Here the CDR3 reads CAISEGATSYEQYF. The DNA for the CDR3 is TGTGCCATCAGCGAAGGGGCTACTTCCTACGAGCAGTACTTC.

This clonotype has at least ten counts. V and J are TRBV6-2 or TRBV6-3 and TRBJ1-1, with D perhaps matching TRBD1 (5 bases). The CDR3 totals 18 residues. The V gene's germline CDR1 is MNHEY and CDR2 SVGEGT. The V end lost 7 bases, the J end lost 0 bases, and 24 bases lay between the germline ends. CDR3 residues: CASNYEGSPRDMNTEAFF. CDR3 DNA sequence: TGTGCCAGCAATTATGAGGGGTCCCCGAGGGATATGAACACTGAAGCTTTCTTT.

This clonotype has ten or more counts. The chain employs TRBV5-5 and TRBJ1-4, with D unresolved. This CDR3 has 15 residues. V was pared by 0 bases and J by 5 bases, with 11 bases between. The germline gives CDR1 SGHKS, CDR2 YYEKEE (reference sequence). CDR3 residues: CASSLGPSVNEKLFF. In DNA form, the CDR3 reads TGTGCCAGCAGCTTGGGTCCCAGCGTAAATGAAAAACTGTTTTTT.

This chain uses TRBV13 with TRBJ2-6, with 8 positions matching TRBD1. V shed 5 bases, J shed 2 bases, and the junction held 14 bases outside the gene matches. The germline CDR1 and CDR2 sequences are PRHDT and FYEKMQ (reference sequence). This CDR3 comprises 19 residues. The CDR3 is CASSPPRTGIVTGANVLTF. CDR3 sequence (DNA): TGTGCCAGCAGCCCTCCCCGGACAGGGATTGTTACTGGGGCCAACGTCCTGACTTTC. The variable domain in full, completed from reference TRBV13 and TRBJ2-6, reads AAGVIQSPRHLIKEKRETATLKCYPIPRHDTVYWYQQGPGQDPQFLISFYEKMQSDKGSIPDRFSAQQFSDYHSELNMSSLELGDSALYFCASSPPRTGIVTGANVLTFGAGSRLTVL.

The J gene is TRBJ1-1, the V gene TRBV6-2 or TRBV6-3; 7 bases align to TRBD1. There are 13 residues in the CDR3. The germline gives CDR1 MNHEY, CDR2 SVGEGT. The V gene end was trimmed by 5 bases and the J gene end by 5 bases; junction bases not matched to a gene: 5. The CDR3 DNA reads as TGTGCCAGCAGTAATAACAGGGGAACTGAAGCTTTCTTT. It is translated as CASSNNRGTEAFF.

CDR3 in DNA: TGTGCCAGCAGCGCACAGGGAGGGACACCCCTCCACTTT. This translates into CASSAQGGTPLHF. The chain employs TRBV9 and TRBJ1-6, with a weak D call TRBD1 (6 bases). With 3 bases removed from V and 11 bases from J, the gap between germline ends came to 12 bases. This CDR3 has 13 residues. From germline, CDR1 is SGDLS and CDR2 YYNGEE.

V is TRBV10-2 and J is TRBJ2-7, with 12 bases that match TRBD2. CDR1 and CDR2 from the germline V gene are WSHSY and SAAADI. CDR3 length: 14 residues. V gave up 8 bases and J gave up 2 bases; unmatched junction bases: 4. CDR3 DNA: TGCGCCAGCCAAGGACTAGCGGGAACCTACGAGCAGTACTTC. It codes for CASQGLAGTYEQYF.

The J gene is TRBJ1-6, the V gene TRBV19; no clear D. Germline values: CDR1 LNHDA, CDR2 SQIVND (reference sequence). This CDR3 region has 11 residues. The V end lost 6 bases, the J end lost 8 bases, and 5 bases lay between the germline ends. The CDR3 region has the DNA TGTGCCAGTAGAGGAGATTCACCCCTCCACTTT. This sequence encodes CASRGDSPLHF.

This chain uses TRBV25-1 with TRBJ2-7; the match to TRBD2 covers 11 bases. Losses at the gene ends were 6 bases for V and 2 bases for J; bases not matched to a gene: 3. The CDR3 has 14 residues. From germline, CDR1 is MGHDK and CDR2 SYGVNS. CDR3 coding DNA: TGTGCCAGCAGCGAGACTAGCGGGACCTACGAGCAGTACTTC. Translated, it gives CASSETSGTYEQYF.

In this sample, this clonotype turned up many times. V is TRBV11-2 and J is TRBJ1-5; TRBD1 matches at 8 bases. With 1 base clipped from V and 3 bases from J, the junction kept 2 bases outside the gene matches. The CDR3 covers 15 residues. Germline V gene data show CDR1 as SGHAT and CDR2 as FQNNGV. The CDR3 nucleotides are TGTGCCAGCAGCTTAGGACAGGGGATCAATCAGCCCCAGCATTTT. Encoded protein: CASSLGQGINQPQHF.

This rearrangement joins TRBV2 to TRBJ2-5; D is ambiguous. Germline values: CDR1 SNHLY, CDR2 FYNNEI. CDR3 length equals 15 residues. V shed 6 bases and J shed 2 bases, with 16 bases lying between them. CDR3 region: CASSTHYGPQETQYF. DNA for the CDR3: TGTGCCAGCAGCACACACTATGGACCGCAAGAGACCCAGTACTTC.

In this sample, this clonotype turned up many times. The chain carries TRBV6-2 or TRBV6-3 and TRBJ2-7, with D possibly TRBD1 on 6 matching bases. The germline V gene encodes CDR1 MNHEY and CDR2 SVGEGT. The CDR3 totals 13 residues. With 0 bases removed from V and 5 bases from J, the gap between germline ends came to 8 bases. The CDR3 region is CASSYSRGNEQYF. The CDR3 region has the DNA TGTGCCAGCAGTTACTCGAGGGGGAACGAGCAGTACTTC.

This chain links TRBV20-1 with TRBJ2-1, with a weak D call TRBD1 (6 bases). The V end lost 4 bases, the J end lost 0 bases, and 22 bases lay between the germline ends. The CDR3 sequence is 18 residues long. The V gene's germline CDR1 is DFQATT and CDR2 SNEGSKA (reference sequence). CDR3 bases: TGCAGTGCTACCCAGAAGAAACGGACAGTTAGCTCCTACAATGAGCAGTTCTTC. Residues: CSATQKKRTVSSYNEQFF.

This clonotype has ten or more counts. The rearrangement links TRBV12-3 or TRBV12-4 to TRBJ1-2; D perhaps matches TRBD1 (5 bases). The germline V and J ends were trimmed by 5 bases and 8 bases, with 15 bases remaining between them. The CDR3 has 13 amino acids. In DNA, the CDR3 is TGTGCCAGCAGTGGGGGACCGGCGGGCGGCTACACCTTC. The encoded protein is CASSGGPAGGYTF.

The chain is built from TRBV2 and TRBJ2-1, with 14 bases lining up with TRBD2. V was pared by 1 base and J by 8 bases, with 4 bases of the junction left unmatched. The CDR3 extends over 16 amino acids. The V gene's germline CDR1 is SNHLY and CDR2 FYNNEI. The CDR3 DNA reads TGTGCCAGCAGTGAAGAAGGACTAGCGGGAGGTTATGAGCAGTTCTTC. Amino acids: CASSEEGLAGGYEQFF.

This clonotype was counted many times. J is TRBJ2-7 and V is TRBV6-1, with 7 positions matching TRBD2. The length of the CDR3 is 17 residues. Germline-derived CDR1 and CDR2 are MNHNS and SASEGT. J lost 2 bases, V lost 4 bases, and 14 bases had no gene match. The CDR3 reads CASSATGQRGYTYEQYF. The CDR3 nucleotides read TGTGCCAGCAGTGCCACCGGGCAGCGGGGATACACCTACGAGCAGTACTTC.

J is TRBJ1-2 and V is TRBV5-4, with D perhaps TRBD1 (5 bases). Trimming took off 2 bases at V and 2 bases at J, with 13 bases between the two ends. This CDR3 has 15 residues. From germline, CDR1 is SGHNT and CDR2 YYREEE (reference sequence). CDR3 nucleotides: TGTGCCAGCAGCTTAAGAGGGAGGGACAACTATGGCTACACCTTC. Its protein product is CASSLRGRDNYGYTF.

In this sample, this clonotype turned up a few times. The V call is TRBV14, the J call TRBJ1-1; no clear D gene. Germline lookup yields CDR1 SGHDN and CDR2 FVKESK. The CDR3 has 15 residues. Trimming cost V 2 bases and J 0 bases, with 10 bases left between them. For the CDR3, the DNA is TGTGCCAGCAGCCAATACTCAGGCGTGAACACTGAAGCTTTCTTT. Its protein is CASSQYSGVNTEAFF. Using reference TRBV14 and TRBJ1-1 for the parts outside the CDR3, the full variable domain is EAGVTQFPSHSVIEKGQTVTLRCDPISGHDNLYWYRRVMGKEIKFLLHFVKESKQDESGMPNNRFLAERTGGTYSTLKVQPAELEDSGVYFCASSQYSGVNTEAFFGQGTRLTVV.

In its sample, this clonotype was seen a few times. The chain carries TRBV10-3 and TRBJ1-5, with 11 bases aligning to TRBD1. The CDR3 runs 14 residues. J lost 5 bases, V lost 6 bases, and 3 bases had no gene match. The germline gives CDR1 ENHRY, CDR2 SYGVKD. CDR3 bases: TGTGCCATCAGAGGGACAGGGGGGGATCAGCCCCAGCATTTT. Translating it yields CAIRGTGGDQPQHF.

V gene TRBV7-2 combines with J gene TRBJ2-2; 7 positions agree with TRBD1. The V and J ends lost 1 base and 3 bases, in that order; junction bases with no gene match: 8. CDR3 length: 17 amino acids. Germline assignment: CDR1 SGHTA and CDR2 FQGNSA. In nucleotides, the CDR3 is TGTGCCAGCAGCTTAGTAAAGAGGGGGCGAGACACCGGGGAGCTGTTTTTT. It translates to CASSLVKRGRDTGELFF.

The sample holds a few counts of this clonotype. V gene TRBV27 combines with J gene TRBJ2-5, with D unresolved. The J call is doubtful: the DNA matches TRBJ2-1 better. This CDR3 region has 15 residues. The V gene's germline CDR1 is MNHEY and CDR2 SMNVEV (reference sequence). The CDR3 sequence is CASNSLSRQDNEQFF. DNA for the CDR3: TGTGCCAGCAACAGTCTTTCCCGACAAGACAATGAGCAGTTCTTC.